This T cell receptor (beta chain) appears in the sequencing data of a study of CD8 T cells in Susac syndrome. CD8+ and CD4+ blood T cells underwent TCR beta sequencing. Treatment-naive patients with stable or active relapsing-remitting disease were the multiple sclerosis controls. Negative isolation was used for CD8+ and CD4+ T cells and FACS enrichment for TEMRA cells. CDR3 length equals 15 residues. Per germline, CDR1 SGHAT and CDR2 FQNNGV. The V and J ends lost 4 bases and 3 bases, in that order; junction bases with no gene match: 6. cDNA came from about 0.51 to 1 ug RNA primed by random hexamers. Amplification of TCR beta CDR3 used immunoSEQ multiplex PCR across 54 Vbeta and 13 Jbeta. TCRdb recomputed calls from the immunoSEQ multiplex PCR reads with MiXCR, one row per CDR3 protein. The sample records around 280,000 distinct CDR3 sequences, approximately 81% being singletons.

The receptor comes from a human donor with multiple sclerosis. Specimen: CD8+ T cells from PBMCs. The chain combines TRBV11-2 with TRBJ2-7; 10 nucleotides align to TRBD2. CDR3 amino acids: CASSSKTSGYYEQYF. The CDR3 nucleotides are TGTGCCAGCAGCTCAAAGACTAGCGGGTACTACGAGCAGTACTTC.